A selection of T cell receptor beta chains follows, all from one sample in a study of PD-L1 blockade in urothelial cancer. Sequenced by immunoSEQ multiplex PCR; TCRdb stores in-frame clones only, minus some. The table includes about 74,000 clones, 85% to 90% detected once. The sequenced sample was PBMCs, obtained around atezolizumab (anti-PD-L1) treatment. The receptors were sampled from a man in his sixties or seventies with urothelial cancer. Both conserved end residues are part of each CDR3. Fields, in order: V gene, J gene, CDR3 protein.

v_gene: TRBV5-1
j_gene: TRBJ2-2
CDR3aa: CASSPQRVNTGELFF

v_gene: TRBV7-7
j_gene: TRBJ2-2
CDR3aa: CASRRQGLSGELFF

v_gene: TRBV19
j_gene: TRBJ2-2
CDR3aa: CASSSKASGRDTGELFF

v_gene: TRBV7-3
j_gene: TRBJ2-1
CDR3aa: CASSLGGNLNNEQFF

v_gene: TRBV27
j_gene: TRBJ1-5
CDR3aa: CASSRFGGSTQPQHF

v_gene: TRBV28
j_gene: TRBJ2-7
CDR3aa: CASSLQGGLAGGGFYEQYF

v_gene: TRBV7-9
j_gene: TRBJ1-1
CDR3aa: CASSLLPTANTEAFF

v_gene: TRBV6-5
j_gene: TRBJ2-7
CDR3aa: CASRVGQGYEQYF

v_gene: TRBV7-9
j_gene: TRBJ1-5
CDR3aa: CASSLGVGSGNQPQHF

v_gene: TRBV28
j_gene: TRBJ1-1
CDR3aa: CASSLNTNQAFF

v_gene: TRBV28
j_gene: TRBJ1-1
CDR3aa: CASKWTGGRTEAFF

v_gene: TRBV30
j_gene: TRBJ2-1
CDR3aa: CAWSATLLAGEVNEQFF

v_gene: TRBV5-8
j_gene: TRBJ2-3
CDR3aa: CASNPGAGKIRTSTDTQYF

v_gene: TRBV11-2
j_gene: TRBJ2-7
CDR3aa: CASSLVSGLTYEQYF

v_gene: TRBV2
j_gene: TRBJ2-2
CDR3aa: CASSEGRTFTGELFF

v_gene: TRBV27
j_gene: TRBJ2-2
CDR3aa: CASRPQGSRGGELFF

v_gene: TRBV27
j_gene: TRBJ2-2
CDR3aa: CASSLAGLPRDGELFF

v_gene: TRBV7-3
j_gene: TRBJ2-2
CDR3aa: CASSPTPGTSGYTGELFF

v_gene: TRBV5-1
j_gene: TRBJ2-3
CDR3aa: CASSSGTSGRGDTQYF

v_gene: TRBV2
j_gene: TRBJ2-4
CDR3aa: CASSQGRENIQYF

v_gene: TRBV28
j_gene: TRBJ2-2
CDR3aa: CASRTPTSGGTGELFF

v_gene: TRBV28
j_gene: TRBJ2-7
CDR3aa: CASSRTSGSTYEQYF

v_gene: TRBV7-6
j_gene: TRBJ2-5
CDR3aa: CASSRSGQQETQYF

v_gene: TRBV7-3
j_gene: TRBJ1-3
CDR3aa: CASSLERKGASGNTIYF

v_gene: TRBV29-1
j_gene: TRBJ2-3
CDR3aa: CSVAGTSGRGGTDTQYF

v_gene: TRBV27
j_gene: TRBJ2-5
CDR3aa: CATRRGSETSYPQYF

v_gene: TRBV5-6
j_gene: TRBJ2-2
CDR3aa: CASSTPGLADTGELFF